The sequence of this T cell receptor beta chain was determined in a study of identifying expanded T cells in peripheral blood. Clones were sequenced by immunoSEQ multiplex PCR, and TCRdb holds only the in-frame ones, with some missing. The sample yields 95,000 or so clones, approximately 83% seen once. Study conclusions and caveats: Technical replicates showed about 1.2 changed clones; approximately 2 weeks about 16.4; four weeks 19. Across healthy donors, higher total template counts meant significantly greater roughly 2-week count variance.

V shed 7 bases and J shed 7 bases, with 11 bases lying between them. The CDR3 consists of 13 residues. From germline, CDR1 is LGHNA and CDR2 YNFKEQ. On this clone itself: Its antigen is unidentified.

During the collection period, no donor immune events like infections were recorded. The chain uses TRBV4-2 and TRBJ1-6; possibly TRBD1 for D (5 bases). Sequencing input: blood. This receptor was identified in a person between 18 and 69 years old in good health. This CDR3 is CASNRGPNSPLHF. The CDR3 DNA reads TGTGCCAGCAACCGGGGCCCAAATTCACCCCTCCACTTT.